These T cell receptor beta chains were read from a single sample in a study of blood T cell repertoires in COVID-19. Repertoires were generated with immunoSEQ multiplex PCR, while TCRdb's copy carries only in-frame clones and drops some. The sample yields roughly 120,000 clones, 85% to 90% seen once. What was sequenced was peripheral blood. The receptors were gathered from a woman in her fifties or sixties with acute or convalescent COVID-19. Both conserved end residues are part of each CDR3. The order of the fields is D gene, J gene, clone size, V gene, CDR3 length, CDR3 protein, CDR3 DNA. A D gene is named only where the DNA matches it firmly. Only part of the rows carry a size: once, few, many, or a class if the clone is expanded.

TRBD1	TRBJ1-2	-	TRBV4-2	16	CASSRRSGTGMDGYTF	TGTGCCAGCAGCCGGCGATCCGGGACAGGGATGGATGGCTACACCTTC
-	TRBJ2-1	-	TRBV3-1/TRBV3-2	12	CASSQLGYEQFF	TGTGCCAGCAGCCAGCTCGGGTATGAGCAGTTCTTC
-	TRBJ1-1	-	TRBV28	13	CASSRHGTTEAFF	TGTGCCAGCAGCCGCCACGGGACAACTGAAGCTTTCTTT
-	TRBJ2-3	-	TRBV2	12	CASSGTTDTQYF	TGTGCCAGCAGTGGGACTACCGATACGCAGTATTTT
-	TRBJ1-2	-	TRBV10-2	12	CASSEGYYGYTF	TGCGCCAGCAGTGAGGGCTACTATGGCTACACCTTC
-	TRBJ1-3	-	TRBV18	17	CASSPTTGGYSGNTIYF	TGTGCCAGCTCACCTACTACAGGCGGCTACTCTGGAAACACCATATATTTT
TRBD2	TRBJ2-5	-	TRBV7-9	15	CASSFVSGRRETQYF	TGTGCCAGCAGCTTCGTCAGCGGGAGGCGGGAGACCCAGTACTTC
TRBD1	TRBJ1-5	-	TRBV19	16	CASSQRTGGSNQPQHF	TGTGCCAGTAGCCAAAGGACAGGGGGCAGCAATCAGCCCCAGCATTTT
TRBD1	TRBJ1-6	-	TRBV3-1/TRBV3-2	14	CASSQGQLNSPLHF	TGTGCCAGCAGCCAGGGACAGCTCAATTCACCCCTCCACTTT
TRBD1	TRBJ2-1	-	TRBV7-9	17	CASSLEGQSYSYNEQFF	TGTGCCAGCAGCTTAGAGGGACAGTCCTACTCCTACAATGAGCAGTTCTTC
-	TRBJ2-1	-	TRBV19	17	CASSILYESQTGNEQFF	TGTGCCAGTAGTATATTATATGAGTCCCAAACGGGGAATGAGCAGTTCTTC
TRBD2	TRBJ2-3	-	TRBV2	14	CASTGTSGTDTQYF	TGTGCCAGCACCGGGACTAGCGGTACAGATACGCAGTATTTT
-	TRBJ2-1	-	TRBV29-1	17	CSVDVESPGDWEDEQFF	TGCAGCGTGGACGTCGAATCTCCGGGAGACTGGGAAGATGAGCAGTTCTTC
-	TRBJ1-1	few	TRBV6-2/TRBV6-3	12	CASSGLLGGAFF	TGTGCCAGCAGTGGCCTCCTCGGAGGAGCTTTCTTT
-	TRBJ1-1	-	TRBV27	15	CASSPFQGMNTEAFF	TGTGCCAGCAGCCCATTTCAGGGGATGAACACTGAAGCTTTCTTT
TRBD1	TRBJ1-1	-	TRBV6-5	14	CASSRNRGGTEAFF	TGTGCCAGCAGTCGTAACAGGGGAGGCACTGAAGCTTTCTTT